This TCR beta chain was sequenced during a study of vaccination effects on CD4 cells after COVID-19. Study outcomes and limitations: Clones from infection and from vaccination both contracted markedly late after vaccination.

TCRdb keeps only in-frame clones here, not all; method: immunoSEQ multiplex PCR. The sample comprises about 71,000 clones, approximately 70% of which are singletons, and 4% rests with the top ten. This clone appeared a single time. The antigen is not known. Ahead of sequencing, the ViraFEST assay grew antigen-specific CD4+ T cells using viral peptide pools. The culture ran for roughly ten days, and then CD4+ T cells were isolated. None of these healthy vaccinees had been infected with SARS-CoV-2 before vaccination. The sample was CD4+ T cells from PBMCs cultured with HCoV-OC43 spike peptides, taken before COVID-19 vaccination. Subset noted: HCoV-OC43 spike overlapping peptide pool stimulation. The receptor's source is a human donor who received a COVID-19 vaccine.

CDR3 region: CASSLAGQGNGYTF. The CDR3 DNA is TGTGCCAGCAGCTTAGCGGGACAGGGGAATGGCTACACCTTC. The chain couples TRBV11-1 to TRBJ1-2; 10 bases match TRBD1. Losses at the gene ends were 0 bases for V and 6 bases for J; bases not matched to a gene: 1. Germline CDR1 reads SGHAT; CDR2 reads FQDESV (reference sequence). The CDR3 contains 14 residues.